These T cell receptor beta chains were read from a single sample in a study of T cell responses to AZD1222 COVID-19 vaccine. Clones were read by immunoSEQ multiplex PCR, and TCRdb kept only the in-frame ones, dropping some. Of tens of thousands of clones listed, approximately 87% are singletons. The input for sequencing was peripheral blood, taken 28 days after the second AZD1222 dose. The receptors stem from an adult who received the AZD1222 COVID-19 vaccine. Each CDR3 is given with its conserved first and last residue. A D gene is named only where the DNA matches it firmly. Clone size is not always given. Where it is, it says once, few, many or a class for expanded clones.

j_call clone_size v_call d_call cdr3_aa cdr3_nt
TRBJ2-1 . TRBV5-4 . CASSSHTRDYNEQFF TGTGCCAGCAGCTCTCACACCCGGGACTACAATGAGCAGTTCTTC
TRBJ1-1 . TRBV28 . CASGRGSEAFF TGTGCCAGCGGTAGGGGGAGTGAAGCTTTCTTT
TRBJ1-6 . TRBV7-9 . CASSEKGSSSYNSPLHF TGTGCCAGCAGCGAAAAGGGGTCGAGCTCCTATAATTCACCCCTCCACTTT
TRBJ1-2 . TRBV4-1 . CASSQATDIPYTF TGCGCCAGCAGCCAAGCGACGGATATCCCCTACACCTTC
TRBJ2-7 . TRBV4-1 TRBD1 CASSPIQGQGAGEQYF TGCGCCAGCAGCCCTATACAAGGGCAGGGGGCGGGCGAGCAGTACTTC
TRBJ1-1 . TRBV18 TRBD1 CASSPKQGSTEAFF TGTGCCAGCTCACCAAAACAGGGGAGCACTGAAGCTTTCTTT
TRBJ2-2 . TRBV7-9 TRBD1 CASSLADRPANTGELFF TGTGCCAGCAGCTTAGCGGACAGGCCCGCGAACACCGGGGAGCTGTTTTTT
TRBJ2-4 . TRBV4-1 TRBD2 CASSPRTSKDIQYF TGCGCCAGCAGCCCACGGACTAGCAAGGACATTCAGTACTTC
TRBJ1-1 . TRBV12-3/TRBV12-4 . CASSFAAYTEAFF TGTGCCAGCAGTTTTGCGGCTTACACTGAAGCTTTCTTT
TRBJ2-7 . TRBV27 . CASSLAADHEQYF TGTGCCAGCAGTTTAGCAGCCGACCACGAGCAGTACTTC
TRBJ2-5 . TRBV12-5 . CASGLGTRDGETQYF TGTGCTAGTGGTCTCGGGACCCGGGACGGAGAGACCCAGTACTTC
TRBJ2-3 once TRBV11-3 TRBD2 CASSPRGGEAQYF TGTGCCAGCAGCCCCCGGGGGGGTGAGGCGCAGTATTTT
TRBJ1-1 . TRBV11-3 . CASSSGYTEAFF TGTGCCAGCAGTTCCGGCTACACTGAAGCTTTCTTT
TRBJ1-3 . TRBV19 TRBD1 CASIPQGGSSGNTIYF TGTGCCAGCATTCCACAGGGGGGGTCCTCTGGAAACACCATATATTTT
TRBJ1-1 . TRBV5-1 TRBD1 CASSGDRLNTEAFF TGCGCCAGCAGCGGGGACAGACTGAACACTGAAGCTTTCTTT
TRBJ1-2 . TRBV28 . CASSTPDGQYGYTF TGTGCCAGCAGTACCCCGGACGGGCAGTATGGCTACACCTTC
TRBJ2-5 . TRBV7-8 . CASSLRWAETQYF TGTGCCAGCAGCTTAAGGTGGGCAGAGACCCAGTACTTC
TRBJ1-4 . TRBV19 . CASSYGFNEKLFF TGTGCCAGTAGCTATGGTTTTAATGAAAAACTGTTTTTT
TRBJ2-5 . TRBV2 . CASKGPLLETQYF TGTGCCAGCAAAGGCCCACTGCTAGAGACCCAGTACTTC
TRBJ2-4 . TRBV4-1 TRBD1 CASSRNPGGSQNIQYF TGCGCCAGCAGCCGGAATCCAGGGGGCTCCCAAAACATTCAGTACTTC
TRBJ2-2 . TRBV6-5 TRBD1 CATHRGRAGELFF TGTGCCACACACAGGGGGCGCGCCGGGGAGCTGTTTTTT
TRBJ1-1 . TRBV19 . CASSTLQGNTEAFF TGTGCCAGTAGCACCTTACAGGGAAACACTGAAGCTTTCTTT
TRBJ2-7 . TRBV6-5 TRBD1 CASSYSRQGATYEQYF TGTGCCAGCAGTTACTCTCGACAGGGGGCAACCTACGAGCAGTACTTC
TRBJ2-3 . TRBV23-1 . CASSEEGAGTDTQYF TGCGCCAGCAGTGAGGAGGGGGCTGGCACAGATACGCAGTATTTT
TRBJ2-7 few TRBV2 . CASELAGSYEQYF TGTGCCAGTGAATTGGCAGGGTCGTACGAGCAGTACTTC
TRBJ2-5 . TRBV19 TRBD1 CASSIGQGYWETQYF TGTGCCAGTAGTATAGGACAGGGATATTGGGAGACCCAGTACTTC
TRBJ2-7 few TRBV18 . CASSPRPRGTYEQYF TGTGCCAGCTCACCACGACCAAGAGGGACCTACGAGCAGTACTTC
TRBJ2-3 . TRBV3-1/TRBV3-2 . CASSPSGARDTQYF TGTGCCAGCAGCCCCTCAGGGGCGAGGGATACGCAGTATTTT
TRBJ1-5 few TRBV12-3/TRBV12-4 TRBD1 CASNPGGYQPQHF TGTGCCAGCAATCCAGGGGGTTATCAGCCCCAGCATTTT
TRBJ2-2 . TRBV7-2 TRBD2 CASSPGGWGTGELFF TGTGCCAGCAGCCCCGGGGGGTGGGGCACCGGGGAGCTGTTTTTT
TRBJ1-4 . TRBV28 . CASRAGLNEKLFF TGTGCCAGCAGGGCAGGGCTTAATGAAAAACTGTTTTTT
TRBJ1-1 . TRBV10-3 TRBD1 CAISVSSGTGANTEAFF TGTGCCATCAGTGTATCGTCTGGGACAGGCGCTAACACTGAAGCTTTCTTT
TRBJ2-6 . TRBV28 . CASSPPGSGANVLTF TGTGCCAGCAGTCCCCCCGGGTCTGGGGCCAACGTCCTGACTTTC
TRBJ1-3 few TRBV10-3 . CAIKQGGGNTIYF TGTGCCATCAAACAGGGTGGAGGAAACACCATATATTTT
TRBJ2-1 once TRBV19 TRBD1 CASSIGGQGASNEQFF TGTGCCAGTAGTATAGGCGGGCAGGGGGCAAGCAATGAGCAGTTCTTC
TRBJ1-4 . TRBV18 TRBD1 CASSPQGQGVGLMGEKLFF TGTGCCAGCTCACCACAGGGACAGGGGGTTGGCTTGATGGGTGAAAAACTGTTTTTT
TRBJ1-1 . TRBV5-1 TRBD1 CASSLAGGGWDTEAFF TGCGCCAGCAGCTTGGCAGGGGGCGGGTGGGACACTGAAGCTTTCTTT
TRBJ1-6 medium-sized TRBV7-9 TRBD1 CASSSHETGGVRSPLHF TGTGCCAGCAGCTCCCACGAGACAGGGGGCGTTAGATCACCCCTCCACTTT
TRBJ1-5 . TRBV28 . CASSFLSFQQPQHF TGTGCCAGCAGTTTCTTGAGCTTTCAACAGCCCCAGCATTTT
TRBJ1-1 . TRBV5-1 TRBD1 CASSPGQGLNTEAFF TGCGCCAGCAGCCCGGGACAGGGTCTGAACACTGAAGCTTTCTTT
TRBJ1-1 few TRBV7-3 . CASSNRMNTEAFF TGTGCCAGCAGCAACAGAATGAACACTGAAGCTTTCTTT
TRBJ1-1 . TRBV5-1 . CASSLLSSSKESEAFF TGCGCCAGCAGCTTACTCTCCTCTAGTAAGGAGAGTGAAGCTTTCTTT
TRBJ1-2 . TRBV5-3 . CARSLSGRFWGSGGYTF TGTGCCAGAAGCTTGTCGGGTAGATTCTGGGGATCCGGTGGCTACACCTTC
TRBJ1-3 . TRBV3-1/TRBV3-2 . CASSPPTSIRGNTIYF TGTGCCAGCAGCCCCCCGACCTCCATACGTGGAAACACCATATATTTT
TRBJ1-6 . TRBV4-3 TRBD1 CASSPGTVLGSPLHF TGCGCCAGCAGCCCAGGGACAGTCTTGGGATCACCCCTCCACTTT
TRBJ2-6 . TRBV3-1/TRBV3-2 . CASSQAFSGANVLTF TGTGCCAGCAGCCAAGCCTTCTCTGGGGCCAACGTCCTGACTTTC
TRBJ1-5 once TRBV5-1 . CASSPEGGQPQHF TGCGCCAGCAGCCCGGAGGGGGGTCAGCCCCAGCATTTT
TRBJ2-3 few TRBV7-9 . CASSSQGSTSTDTQYF TGTGCCAGCAGCTCGCAAGGGTCGACTAGCACAGATACGCAGTATTTT
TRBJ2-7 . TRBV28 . CVVGASYEQYF TGTGTTGTGGGGGCGTCCTACGAGCAGTACTTC
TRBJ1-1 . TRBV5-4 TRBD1 CASSLPGQGGTEAFF TGTGCCAGCAGCTTGCCAGGACAGGGGGGGACTGAAGCTTTCTTT
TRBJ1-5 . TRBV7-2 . CASSLEGQGNQPQHF TGTGCCAGCAGCTTAGAAGGCCAGGGCAATCAGCCCCAGCATTTT
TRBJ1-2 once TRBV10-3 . CAISDPQATYGYTF TGTGCCATCAGTGACCCCCAGGCCACTTATGGCTACACCTTC
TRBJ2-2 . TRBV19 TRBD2 CASLGLANTGELFF TGTGCCAGTTTGGGACTAGCGAACACCGGGGAGCTGTTTTTT
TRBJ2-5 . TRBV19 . CASTAEGGVGETQYF TGTGCCAGTACGGCCGAAGGGGGAGTAGGAGAGACCCAGTACTTC
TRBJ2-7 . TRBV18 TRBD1 CASSPRQGAYEQYF TGTGCCAGCTCACCCCGACAGGGGGCTTACGAGCAGTACTTC
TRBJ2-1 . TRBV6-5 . CASRWGSYNEQFF TGTGCCAGCAGGTGGGGTTCCTACAATGAGCAGTTCTTC
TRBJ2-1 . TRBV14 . CASSQGRLAEQFF TGTGCCAGCAGCCAGGGACGCTTGGCTGAGCAGTTCTTC
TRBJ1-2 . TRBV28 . CASGKSYGYTF TGTGCCAGCGGTAAAAGCTATGGCTACACCTTC